One sample yielded the 30 T cell receptor beta chains listed below, sequenced in a study of PD-1 blockade in classical Hodgkin lymphoma. The data were produced by immunoSEQ multiplex PCR, yet TCRdb's version contains in-frame clones alone and is incomplete. Among 150,000 or so clones listed, 78% were seen once. With no exception, relapse followed autologous stem cell transplantation in all patients, and brentuximab vedotin exposure varied. This specimen was peripheral blood mononuclear cells (PBMCs), taken before the second cycle of nivolumab. The receptors here all came from a human donor with classical Hodgkin lymphoma.

The rearrangement links TRBV4-3 to TRBJ2-3; TRBD2 matches at 10 bases. Germline CDR1 is LGHNA and CDR2 is YSLEER. The CDR3 has 17 residues. V was clipped by 1 base and J by 5 bases; unmatched bases: 9. The CDR3 nucleotides are TGCGCCAGCAGCCAAGGAGTACTAGCGGGATACGGAGATACGCAGTATTTT. Protein sequence: CASSQGVLAGYGDTQYF.

The V and J genes are TRBV7-2 and TRBJ1-1, with D possibly being TRBD1 (5 bases). V dropped 3 bases and J dropped 3 bases, with 11 bases sitting between them. CDR1 is SGHTA, CDR2 FQGNSA, per germline. The CDR3 runs to 14 residues. The DNA for the CDR3 is TGTGCCAGCAGCTTCCAGGGAGGTGACACTGAAGCTTTCTTT. Its translation: CASSFQGGDTEAFF.

The chain has TRBV7-2 and TRBJ2-2; D is unresolved. CDR1 is SGHTA, CDR2 FQGNSA, per germline. The CDR3 sequence is 15 residues long. The V and J ends lost 3 bases and 4 bases respectively, with 12 bases between them. CDR3 DNA: TGTGCCAGCAGCTTCCACGAATGGGTCACCGGGGAGCTGTTTTTT. Encoded protein: CASSFHEWVTGELFF.

V and J are TRBV2 and TRBJ1-2; D remains ambiguous. Looked up from germline, CDR1 is SNHLY and CDR2 is FYNNEI. This CDR3 spans 15 amino acids. CDR3 nucleotides: TGTGCTTCCCATAGCGGGGTTCTATCTAACTATGGCTACACCTTC. This codes for CASHSGVLSNYGYTF.

This clone was recorded once. This chain connects TRBV4-3 to TRBJ1-1; possible D gene TRBD1, 6 bases. CDR3 length equals 17 residues. Trimming removed 0 bases from V and 4 bases from J, with 18 bases in between. Germline-derived CDR1 and CDR2 are LGHNA and YSLEER. The CDR3 DNA is TGCGCCAGCAGCCAAGATCGCTTGACAGGTTTGAGCACTGAAGCTTTCTTT. Amino acids: CASSQDRLTGLSTEAFF.

This chain joins TRBV4-3 and TRBJ2-3; 11 bases are a match to TRBD1. This CDR3 is built from 19 residues. V was clipped by 0 bases and J by 2 bases; unmatched bases: 10. Per germline, CDR1 LGHNA and CDR2 YSLEER. DNA of the CDR3: TGCGCCAGCAGCCAAGATCCCCCCAGGACAGGGGGCACCACAGATACGCAGTATTTT. The encoded protein is CASSQDPPRTGGTTDTQYF.

This chain connects TRBV6-5 to TRBJ2-2; D is undetermined. From germline, CDR1 is MNHEY and CDR2 SVGAGI. Deletions cut 6 bases from V and 7 bases from J, with 6 bases between. The CDR3 is 11 residues long. As DNA, the CDR3 is TGTGCCAGCAGAAAGATCGGGGAGCTGTTTTTT. Its protein product is CASRKIGELFF.

The V call is TRBV29-1, the J call TRBJ2-1; TRBD2 agrees at 9 bases. Germline-derived CDR1 and CDR2 are SQVTM and ANQGSEA. The CDR3 runs to 14 residues. Trimming removed 3 bases from V and 7 bases from J; junction bases left unmatched: 7. CDR3 DNA: TGCAGCGTTGATCATTCGACTAGCGGTAATGAGCAGTTCTTC. This gives the protein CSVDHSTSGNEQFF.

The chain joins TRBV7-9 to TRBJ1-3; D is unclear. Trimming shortened V by 3 bases and J by 2 bases, and 8 bases separated the two germline ends. The CDR3 covers 14 residues. Germline loops: CDR1 SEHNR, CDR2 FQNEAQ (reference sequence). CDR3 DNA sequence: TGTGCCAGCAGCTTTGGAGTTGCTGGAAACACCATATATTTT. Translation gives CASSFGVAGNTIYF.

The chain recombines TRBV28 with TRBJ2-7; 13 bases are shared with TRBD2. CDR1 and CDR2 (germline): MDHEN, SYDVKM. The CDR3 sequence is 15 residues long. With 5 bases clipped from V and 6 bases from J, the junction kept 7 bases outside the gene matches. CDR3: CASSVLAGGQGEQYF. The CDR3 DNA reads as TGTGCCAGCAGTGTACTAGCGGGAGGGCAAGGCGAGCAGTACTTC.

V gene TRBV6-1 combines with J gene TRBJ2-7; D not resolved. This CDR3 has 14 amino acids. Per the germline V gene, CDR1 is MNHNS and CDR2 is SASEGT. Trimming removed 9 bases from V and 9 bases from J, with 24 bases in between. The CDR3 bases are TGTGCCAGTCAAACTCCCGGGCAAACAAGGAGGCAGTACTTC. Residues: CASQTPGQTRRQYF.

The genes are TRBV21-1 and TRBJ1-5; the table's D gene call, TRBD1, was not cross checked with the DNA. TRBV21-1 is classified as a pseudogene. The CDR3 length is 17 residues. The CDR3 here is CASSKVGRAYSNQPQHF. The CDR3 coding sequence is TGTGCCAGCAGCAAAGTGGGCAGGGCGTATAGCAATCAGCCCCAGCATTTT.

The chain links TRBV5-1 to TRBJ1-1, with no clear D. This CDR3 has 18 amino acids. V lost 0 bases and J 5 bases, leaving 23 bases between the germline ends. CDR1 and CDR2 (germline): SGHRS, YFSETQ. The CDR3 DNA reads as TGCGCCAGCAGCTTGGATACACGGGGTTCTCCAGCGGATACTGAAGCTTTCTTT. This translates into CASSLDTRGSPADTEAFF.

This chain connects TRBV7-3 to TRBJ2-1; D gene ambiguous. The CDR3 length is 12 residues. V was trimmed by 3 bases and J by 7 bases, leaving 7 bases between them. The germline V gene has CDR1 SGHTA and CDR2 FQGTGA. The CDR3 spells CASSLRRNEQFF. The CDR3 coding sequence is TGTGCCAGCAGCTTGAGGCGGAATGAGCAGTTCTTC.

This chain connects TRBV5-1 to TRBJ2-2; possibly TRBD1 for D (6 bases). CDR3 length equals 15 residues. V dropped 1 base and J dropped 6 bases, with 13 bases sitting between them. Germline lookup yields CDR1 SGHRS and CDR2 YFSETQ. The CDR3 here is CASSLSQGKAGELFF. The CDR3, as DNA: TGCGCCAGCAGCTTGAGTCAGGGGAAGGCCGGGGAGCTGTTTTTT.

The V gene is TRBV19, the J gene TRBJ2-2; 8 bases align to TRBD2. Germline CDR1 reads LNHDA; CDR2 reads SQIVND (reference sequence). The trim removed 5 bases at V and 4 bases at J, leaving 6 bases unmatched. The CDR3 is 15 amino acids. The CDR3 bases are TGTGCCAGTAGTCCCGGGGGGGGGATCACCGGGGAGCTGTTTTTT. Amino acids: CASSPGGGITGELFF.

This clone occurred a few times. The chain employs TRBV6-6 and TRBJ2-3, with unresolved D. The V gene lost 5 bases and the J gene lost 4 bases, with 4 bases spanning the gap. Per the germline V gene, CDR1 is MNHNY and CDR2 is SVGAGI (reference sequence). The CDR3 consists of 11 residues. The CDR3 DNA follows: TGTGCCAGCAGTCCCTCAGATACGCAGTATTTT. This codes for CASSPSDTQYF.

V usage is TRBV18 and J usage is TRBJ2-7, with 9 bases fitting TRBD1. The trim removed 3 bases at V and 6 bases at J, leaving 12 bases unmatched. Germline loops: CDR1 KGHSH, CDR2 LQKENI. CDR3 length: 16 residues. The CDR3 loop is CASSPPGTGTFGEQYF. In DNA form, the CDR3 reads TGTGCCAGCTCACCGCCCGGGACAGGGACTTTCGGCGAGCAGTACTTC.

The rearrangement links TRBV6-5 to TRBJ2-7, with D uncertain. Germline CDR1 reads MNHEY; CDR2 reads SVGAGI. The V gene lost 1 base and the J gene lost 9 bases, with 7 bases spanning the gap. This CDR3 has 11 amino acids. DNA for the CDR3: TGTGCCAGCAGTTACTTCCCGGGGCAGTACTTC. Amino acids: CASSYFPGQYF.

This clone appeared a single time. This sequence joins TRBV11-2 and TRBJ2-1; 7 nucleotides agree with TRBD1. V shed 5 bases, J shed 0 bases, and the junction held 13 bases outside the gene matches. The CDR3 consists of 18 residues. Germline V gene lookup returns CDR1 SGHAT and CDR2 FQNNGV. The CDR3 DNA sequence: TGTGCCAGCAGCGTAGGGCGTCAAGGGGGCACCTCCTACAATGAGCAGTTCTTC. Its translation is CASSVGRQGGTSYNEQFF.

This clone came up once. J is TRBJ1-3 and V is TRBV9; 8 bases are a match to TRBD1. This CDR3 region has 15 residues. Looked up from germline, CDR1 is SGDLS and CDR2 is YYNGEE. V lost 3 bases to trimming and J lost 3 bases; unmatched junction nucleotides: 5. CDR3 protein: CASSADRGDGNTIYF. CDR3 nucleotides: TGTGCCAGCAGCGCTGACAGGGGTGATGGAAACACCATATATTTT.

V is TRBV18 and J is TRBJ1-1; D is unclear. The CDR3 spans 13 residues. V shed 2 bases and J shed 7 bases, with 11 bases lying between them. Germline V gene sequence: CDR1 KGHSH, CDR2 LQKENI. For the CDR3, the DNA is TGTGCCAGCTCACCAGTGGGGTATGGTGAAGCTTTCTTT. Residues: CASSPVGYGEAFF.

The rearrangement uses TRBV5-6 and TRBJ2-7; TRBD1 might be the D (6 bases). This CDR3 contains 13 residues. Germline V lookup: CDR1 SGHDT, CDR2 YYEEEE. Trimming removed 6 bases at V and 6 bases at J, with 16 bases between. The CDR3 loop reads CASNRVEFGEQYF. The CDR3 region has the DNA TGTGCCAGCAACAGGGTGGAGTTTGGCGAGCAGTACTTC.

With respect to this clone: A much larger clone lies one base from this, so it may be a read error. Here the CDR3 reads CASSVELFINTGELFF. As DNA, the CDR3 is TGTGCCAGCAGTGTTGAGTTATTCATCAACACCGGGGAGCTGTTTTTT. The chain links TRBV2 to TRBJ2-2; D not certain. There are 16 residues in the CDR3. Germline CDR1 is SNHLY and CDR2 is FYNNEI. V was clipped by 4 bases and J by 2 bases, with 14 bases between them.

This rearrangement joins TRBV19 to TRBJ1-5; D not resolved. There are 13 residues in the CDR3. Germline V gene data show CDR1 as LNHDA and CDR2 as SQIVND (reference sequence). Trimming shortened V by 2 bases and J by 4 bases, and 6 bases separated the two germline ends. The CDR3 here is CASSINYNQPQHF. CDR3 sequence (DNA): TGTGCCAGTAGTATAAACTATAATCAGCCCCAGCATTTT.

This chain joins TRBV29-1 and TRBJ2-7; no reliable D call. The V and J ends lost 6 bases and 2 bases respectively, with 11 bases between them. This CDR3 has 12 residues. Germline V CDR1 and CDR2: SQVTM, ANQGSEA. Here the CDR3 DNA reads TGCAGCGTAACGACGGTGACCTACGAGCAGTACTTC. As protein: CSVTTVTYEQYF.

V usage is TRBV28 and J usage is TRBJ1-3; D not certain. Per germline, CDR1 MDHEN and CDR2 SYDVKM. V was shortened by 3 bases and J by 0 bases, with 12 bases between the two germline ends. The CDR3 totals 16 residues. The CDR3: CASSFSLALSGNTIYF. For the CDR3, the DNA is TGTGCCAGCAGTTTCTCCTTGGCCCTCTCTGGAAACACCATATATTTT.

This chain connects TRBV19 to TRBJ2-3; D call uncertain. Between the trimmed V and J ends, which lost 1 base and 5 bases, there was a span of 7 bases. The CDR3 is 13 residues long. Germline CDR1 reads LNHDA; CDR2 reads SQIVND (reference sequence). The CDR3 protein is CASSIGQQDTQYF. The DNA of the CDR3 is TGTGCCAGTAGTATAGGCCAGCAAGATACGCAGTATTTT.

The chain combines TRBV9 with TRBJ1-1; no clear D gene. Germline CDR1 SGDLS, CDR2 YYNGEE. This CDR3 region has 15 residues. Trimming cost V 0 bases and J 1 base, with 10 bases left between them. In DNA form, the CDR3 reads TGTGCCAGCAGCGTAGTTGGGAACAGGAACACTGAAGCTTTCTTT. This codes for CASSVVGNRNTEAFF.

This clone was seen a handful of times. The rearrangement uses TRBV5-1 and TRBJ1-5; TRBD1 agrees at 9 bases. The CDR3 has 14 residues. Germline CDR1 is SGHRS and CDR2 is YFSETQ. V dropped 0 bases and J dropped 7; count of bases not matched to a gene: 2. The CDR3 loop reads CASSLGTGVQPQHF. The CDR3 coding sequence is TGCGCCAGCAGCTTGGGGACAGGGGTCCAGCCCCAGCATTTT.